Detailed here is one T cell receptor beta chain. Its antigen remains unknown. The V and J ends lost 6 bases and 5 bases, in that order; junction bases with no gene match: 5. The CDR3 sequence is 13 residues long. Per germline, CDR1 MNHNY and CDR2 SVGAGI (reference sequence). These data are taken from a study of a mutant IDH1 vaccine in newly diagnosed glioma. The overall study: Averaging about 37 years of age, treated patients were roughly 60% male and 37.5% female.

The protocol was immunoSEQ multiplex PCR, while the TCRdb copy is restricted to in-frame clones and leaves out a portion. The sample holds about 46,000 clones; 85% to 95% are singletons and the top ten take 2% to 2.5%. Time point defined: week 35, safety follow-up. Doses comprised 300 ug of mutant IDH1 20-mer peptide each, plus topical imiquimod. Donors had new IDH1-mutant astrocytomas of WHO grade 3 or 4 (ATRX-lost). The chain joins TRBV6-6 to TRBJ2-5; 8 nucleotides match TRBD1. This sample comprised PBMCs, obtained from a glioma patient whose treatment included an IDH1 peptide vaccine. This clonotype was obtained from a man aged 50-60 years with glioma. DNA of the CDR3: TGTGCCAGCAGGCGGACAGGGCCCGAGACCCAGTACTTC. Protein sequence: CASRRTGPETQYF.